This passage covers 8 T cell receptor beta chains from one sample sequenced in a study of blood T cell repertoires in COVID-19. Here immunoSEQ multiplex PCR was the method, and the copy in TCRdb shows in-frame clones only, minus some. The repertoire has around 230,000 clones, approximately 83% of them found once; the top ten carry roughly a tenth. The sample comprised peripheral blood. These receptor sequences come from a woman aged 80 or over with acute or convalescent COVID-19.

The V gene is TRBV24-1, the J gene TRBJ1-4; a possible D gene is TRBD1 (5 bases). Germline V lookup: CDR1 KGHDR, CDR2 SFDVKD. Between the trimmed V and J ends, which lost 3 bases and 7 bases, there was a span of 17 bases. The CDR3 runs to 16 residues. DNA for the CDR3: TGTGCCACCAGTGATGCCGATGGGACGGGGGGTGAAAAACTGTTTTTT. Translation gives CATSDADGTGGEKLFF.

This clone occurred a few times. The rearrangement uses TRBV7-8 and TRBJ1-4; D is possibly TRBD1 (6 bases). The V gene's germline CDR1 is SGHVS and CDR2 FQNEAQ. The ends were cut back, 2 bases at V and 5 bases at J, with 12 bases in the middle. The CDR3 consists of 15 residues. The CDR3 coding sequence is TGTGCCAGCAGCTTACAGGGGATCAGGAATGAAAAACTGTTTTTT. Amino acid sequence: CASSLQGIRNEKLFF.

V usage is TRBV2 and J usage is TRBJ2-2; TRBD1 aligns across 9 bases. This CDR3 has 14 residues. Germline V CDR1 and CDR2: SNHLY, FYNNEI. Trimming took 5 bases from V and 7 from J; bases not matched to a gene: 5. The CDR3 loop reads CASSRDRAGGELFF. CDR3 DNA: TGTGCCAGCAGTCGGGACAGGGCTGGCGGGGAGCTGTTTTTT.

This chain connects TRBV28 to TRBJ2-7; 7 nucleotides agree with TRBD1. CDR1 is MDHEN and CDR2 is SYDVKM in the germline V gene. J gave up 3 bases and V 5 bases, and 4 bases lay outside the gene matches. CDR3 length: 13 amino acids. The CDR3 sequence: CASSRDRVYEQYF. The DNA of the CDR3 is TGTGCCAGCAGTCGAGACAGGGTCTACGAGCAGTACTTC.

The V gene is TRBV19, the J gene TRBJ1-4; 8 positions agree with TRBD1. J was trimmed by 9 bases and V by 3 bases; bases with no gene match: 6. The germline gives CDR1 LNHDA, CDR2 SQIVND (reference sequence). CDR3 length: 14 amino acids. The CDR3 region has the DNA TGTGCCAGTAGTATGGTACAGGGGGGGCAAAAACTGTTTTTT. Translating gives CASSMVQGGQKLFF.

The chain employs TRBV4-1 and TRBJ1-1, with 7 nucleotides matching TRBD1. Germline loops: CDR1 MGHRA, CDR2 YSYEKL. V lost 1 base to trimming and J lost 6 bases; unmatched junction nucleotides: 8. This CDR3 region has 15 residues. As DNA, the CDR3 is TGCGCCAGCAGCCAAGCCGACAGGGTGGTTTCTGAAGCTTTCTTT. Amino acids: CASSQADRVVSEAFF.

The V gene is TRBV5-1, the J gene TRBJ2-1; 7 bases align to TRBD2. The CDR3 is 16 amino acids. CDR1 and CDR2 from the germline V gene are SGHRS and YFSETQ. V trimming: 0 bases; J trimming: 2 bases; junction bases outside the gene matches: 5. CDR3 in amino acids: CASSLAAGQPYNEQFF. The DNA of the CDR3 is TGCGCCAGCAGCTTGGCAGCGGGGCAACCCTACAATGAGCAGTTCTTC.

The chain is built from TRBV5-5 and TRBJ1-1, with D perhaps matching TRBD1 (5 bases). The V end lost 1 base, the J end lost 6 bases, and 16 bases lay between the germline ends. This CDR3 contains 15 residues. Germline V CDR1 and CDR2: SGHKS, YYEKEE (reference sequence). This CDR3 reads CASSLMGGTLAEAFF. The CDR3 region has the DNA TGTGCCAGCAGCTTGATGGGGGGAACATTGGCTGAAGCTTTCTTT.